The next 7 T cell receptor beta chains were all read from a single sample in a study of cytomegalovirus exposure and HLA in healthy donors. Primers included in the PCR were 60 Vbeta and 13 Jbeta primers. The repertoire was sequenced with immunoSEQ multiplex PCR; TCRdb's copy has only in-frame clones and lacks some. The sample shows 130,000 to 150,000 clones, roughly 85% of them seen only once. The sequenced material came from PBMCs. These receptors originate from a male donor in good health and CMV-seronegative.

The rearrangement joins TRBV23-1 to TRBJ1-6; TRBD1 matches 7 bases. TRBV23-1 is assigned to the ORF class and has an uncertain function. Germline trimming cut 10 bases from V and 0 bases from J; bases unmatched to any gene: 9. This CDR3 has 16 residues. CDR3 nucleotide sequence: TGCGCCACCCGACTGACAGGGAGCTCCTATAATTCACCCCTCCACTTT. Translated: CATRLTGSSYNSPLHF.

J is TRBJ1-5 and V is TRBV28; 8 nucleotides line up with TRBD1. The V and J ends lost 11 bases and 2 bases, in that order; junction bases with no gene match: 11. Per the germline V gene, CDR1 is MDHEN and CDR2 is SYDVKM. This CDR3 has 15 residues. CDR3 region: CAGMTGVRGNQPQHF. The CDR3 DNA sequence: TGTGCCGGCATGACAGGGGTCCGAGGCAATCAGCCCCAGCATTTT.

This clone appeared once. The gene calls are TRBV5-1 and TRBJ2-3; 10 bases line up with TRBD2. The germline V gene has CDR1 SGHRS and CDR2 YFSETQ. Trimming removed 3 bases from V and 4 bases from J; junction bases left unmatched: 14. The length of the CDR3 is 18 residues. Written as DNA, the CDR3 is TGCGCCAGCAGCTCTACTGGGGTAGCGGGAGGTAGTGCAGATACGCAGTATTTT. Its translation: CASSSTGVAGGSADTQYF.

The chain recombines TRBV28 with TRBJ2-7; D is possibly TRBD1 (5 bases). CDR1 is MDHEN and CDR2 is SYDVKM in the germline V gene. V lost 2 bases to trimming and J lost 6 bases, with 17 bases between them. The CDR3 sequence is 15 residues long. In DNA form, the CDR3 reads TGTGCCAGCAGTTTAGTTTCAGGGTCGGTTGGCGAGCAGTACTTC. Encoded protein: CASSLVSGSVGEQYF.

This rearrangement joins TRBV11-3 to TRBJ1-1, with D possibly matching TRBD1 (6 bases). Germline loops: CDR1 SGHNT, CDR2 YENEEA. The V gene lost 3 bases and the J gene lost 5 bases, with 10 bases spanning the gap. There are 13 residues in the CDR3. CDR3 region: CASSFEGETEAFF. The CDR3 nucleotides are TGTGCCAGCAGCTTTGAGGGGGAGACTGAAGCTTTCTTT.

The chain joins TRBV2 to TRBJ2-5, with TRBD2 identical over 8 bases. Germline V gives CDR1 SNHLY, CDR2 FYNNEI. V trimming: 1 base; J trimming: 1 base; junction bases outside the gene matches: 8. The CDR3 runs to 17 residues. The chain's CDR3 is CASSEVYAGGGQETQYF. Here the CDR3 DNA reads TGTGCCAGCAGTGAAGTTTACGCGGGGGGAGGCCAAGAGACCCAGTACTTC.

V gene TRBV7-9 combines with J gene TRBJ1-1, with D hard to call. The V gene's germline CDR1 is SEHNR and CDR2 FQNEAQ (reference sequence). Between the trimmed V and J ends, which lost 2 bases and 0 bases, there was a span of 4 bases. The CDR3 spans 13 residues. The chain's CDR3 is CASSLQVNTEAFF. The CDR3 DNA reads as TGTGCCAGCAGCTTACAGGTGAACACTGAAGCTTTCTTT.